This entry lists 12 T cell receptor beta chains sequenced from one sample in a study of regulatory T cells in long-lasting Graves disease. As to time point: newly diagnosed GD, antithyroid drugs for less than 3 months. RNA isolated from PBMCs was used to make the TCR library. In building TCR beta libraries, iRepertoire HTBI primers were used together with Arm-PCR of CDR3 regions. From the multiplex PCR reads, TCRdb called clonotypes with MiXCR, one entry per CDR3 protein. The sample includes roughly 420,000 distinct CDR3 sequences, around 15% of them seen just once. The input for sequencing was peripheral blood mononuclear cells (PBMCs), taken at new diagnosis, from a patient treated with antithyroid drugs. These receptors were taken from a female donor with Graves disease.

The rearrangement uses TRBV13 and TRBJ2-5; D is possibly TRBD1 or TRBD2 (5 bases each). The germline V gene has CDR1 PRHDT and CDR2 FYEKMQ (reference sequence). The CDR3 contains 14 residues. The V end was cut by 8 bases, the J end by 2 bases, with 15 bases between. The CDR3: CASRQWGKQETQYF. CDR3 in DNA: TGTGCCAGCCGACAATGGGGGAAACAAGAGACCCAGTACTTC.

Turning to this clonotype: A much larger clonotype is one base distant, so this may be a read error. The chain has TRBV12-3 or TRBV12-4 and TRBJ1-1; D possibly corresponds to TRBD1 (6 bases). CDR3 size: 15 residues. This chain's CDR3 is CASSLMGALNTEALF. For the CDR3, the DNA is TGTGCCAGCAGTTTAATGGGGGCACTGAACACTGAAGCTCTCTTT.

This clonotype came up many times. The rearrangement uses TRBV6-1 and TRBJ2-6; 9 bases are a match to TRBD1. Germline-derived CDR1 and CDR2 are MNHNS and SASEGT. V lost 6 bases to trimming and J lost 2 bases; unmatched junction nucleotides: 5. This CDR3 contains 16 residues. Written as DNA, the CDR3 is TGTGCCAGCAGGCCCGGACAGGGGACTGGGGCCAACGTCCTGACTTTC. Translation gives CASRPGQGTGANVLTF.

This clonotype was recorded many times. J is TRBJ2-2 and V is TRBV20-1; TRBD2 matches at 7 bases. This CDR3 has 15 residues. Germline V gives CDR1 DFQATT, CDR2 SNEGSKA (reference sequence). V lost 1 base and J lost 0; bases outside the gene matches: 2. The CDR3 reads CSARGAGSNTGELFF. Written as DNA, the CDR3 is TGCAGTGCTAGAGGAGCGGGGTCGAACACCGGGGAGCTGTTTTTT.

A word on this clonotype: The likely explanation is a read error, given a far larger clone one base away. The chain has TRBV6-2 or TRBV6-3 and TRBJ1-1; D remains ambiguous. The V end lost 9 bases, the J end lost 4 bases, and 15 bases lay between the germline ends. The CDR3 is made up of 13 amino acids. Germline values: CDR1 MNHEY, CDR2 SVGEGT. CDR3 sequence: CASRRPPTTEAFF. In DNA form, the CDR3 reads TGTGCCAGTCGACGCCCTCCTACCACTGAAGCTTTCTTT.

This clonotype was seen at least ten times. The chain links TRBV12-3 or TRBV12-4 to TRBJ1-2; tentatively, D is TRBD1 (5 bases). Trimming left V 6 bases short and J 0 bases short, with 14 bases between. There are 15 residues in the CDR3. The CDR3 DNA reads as TGTGCCAGCAGACCATCGGGGCAGCCTAACTATGGCTACACCTTC. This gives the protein CASRPSGQPNYGYTF.

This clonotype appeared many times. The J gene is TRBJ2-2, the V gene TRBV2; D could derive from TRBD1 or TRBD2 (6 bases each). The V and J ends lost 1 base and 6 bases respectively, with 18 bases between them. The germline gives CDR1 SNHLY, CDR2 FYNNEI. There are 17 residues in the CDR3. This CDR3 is CASSEERWGAGAGELFF. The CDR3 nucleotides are TGTGCCAGCAGTGAAGAAAGGTGGGGGGCAGGGGCCGGGGAGCTGTTTTTT.

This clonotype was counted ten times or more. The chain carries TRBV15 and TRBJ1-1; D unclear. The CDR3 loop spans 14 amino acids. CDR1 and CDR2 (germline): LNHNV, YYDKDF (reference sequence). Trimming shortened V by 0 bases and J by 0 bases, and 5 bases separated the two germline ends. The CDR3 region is CATSRDLLNTEAFF. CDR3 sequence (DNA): TGTGCCACCAGCAGAGATCTCCTGAACACTGAAGCTTTCTTT.

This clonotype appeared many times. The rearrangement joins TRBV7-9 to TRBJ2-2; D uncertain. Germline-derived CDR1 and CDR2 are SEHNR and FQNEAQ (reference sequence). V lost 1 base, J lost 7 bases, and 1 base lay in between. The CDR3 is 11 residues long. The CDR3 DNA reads TGTGCCAGCAGCTTAGACGGGGAGCTGTTTTTT. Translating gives CASSLDGELFF.

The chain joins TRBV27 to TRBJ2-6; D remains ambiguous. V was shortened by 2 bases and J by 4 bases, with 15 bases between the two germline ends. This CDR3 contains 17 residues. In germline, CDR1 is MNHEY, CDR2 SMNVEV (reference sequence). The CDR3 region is CASSLARIPLGANVLTF. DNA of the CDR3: TGTGCCAGCAGTTTAGCCCGGATACCTCTCGGGGCCAACGTCCTGACTTTC.

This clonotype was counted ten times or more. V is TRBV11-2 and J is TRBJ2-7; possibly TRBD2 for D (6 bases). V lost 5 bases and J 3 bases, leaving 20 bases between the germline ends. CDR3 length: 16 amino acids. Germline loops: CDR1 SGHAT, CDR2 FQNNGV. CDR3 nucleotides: TGTGCCAGCAGCACGATGGCCGGGACTCCTAGCTACGAGCAGTACTTC. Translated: CASSTMAGTPSYEQYF.

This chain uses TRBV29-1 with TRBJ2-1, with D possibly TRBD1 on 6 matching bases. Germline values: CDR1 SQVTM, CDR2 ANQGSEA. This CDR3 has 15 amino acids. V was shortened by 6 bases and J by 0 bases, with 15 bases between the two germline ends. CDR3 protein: CSVAIQDSSYNEQFF. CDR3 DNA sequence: TGCAGCGTCGCCATTCAGGACAGCTCCTACAATGAGCAGTTCTTC.